Each of the 21 T cell receptor beta chains below was sequenced from the same sample in a study of blood T cell repertoires in COVID-19. Generated by immunoSEQ multiplex PCR, the TCRdb table keeps only in-frame clones and is missing some. The table has about 250,000 clones, about nine tenths seen once; the top ten hold approximately 1.7%. Sequenced material: PBMCs or T cells enriched from blood (not recorded which). These receptors all stem from a man in his forties who had recovered from COVID-19.

The chain has TRBV2 and TRBJ1-2, with D uncertain. Trimming took 6 bases from V and 7 from J, leaving 15 bases between them. Germline-derived CDR1 and CDR2 are SNHLY and FYNNEI. The CDR3 has 13 amino acids. The CDR3 here is CASSAKGGSGYTF. DNA of the CDR3: TGTGCCAGCAGCGCAAAGGGAGGAAGTGGCTACACCTTC.

This clone was counted a few times. The CDR3 sequence is CASSRAGSKSDTQYF. The CDR3 DNA reads TGTGCCAGCAGCCGTGCCGGTAGCAAATCAGATACGCAGTATTTT. The chain uses TRBV3-1 (or the pseudogene TRBV3-2) and TRBJ2-3, with D hard to call. Germline CDR1 reads LGHDT; CDR2 reads YNNKEL (reference sequence). This CDR3 has 15 residues. Trimming removed 4 bases from V and 4 bases from J, with 15 bases in between.

The J gene is TRBJ2-7, the V gene TRBV21-1; the table names TRBD2, a call not compared with the DNA. TRBV21-1 is an annotated pseudogene. This CDR3 has 16 residues. CDR3 in amino acids: CASSPGEEGTRYEQYF. CDR3 DNA sequence: TGTGCCAGCAGCCCGGGAGAGGAGGGGACGCGGTACGAGCAGTACTTC.

J is TRBJ1-1 and V is TRBV4-3; D is uncertain. V shed 4 bases and J shed 5 bases, with 17 bases lying between them. Germline V gene lookup returns CDR1 LGHNA and CDR2 YSLEER. The CDR3 contains 15 residues. The CDR3 reads CASSRWAGRGTEAFF. The CDR3 DNA reads as TGCGCCAGCAGCCGCTGGGCAGGCCGAGGGACTGAAGCTTTCTTT.

The chain is built from TRBV5-1 and TRBJ1-2, with TRBD1 as a possible D gene (6 bases). The CDR3 is 13 amino acids. Deletions cut 3 bases from V and 1 base from J, with 7 bases between. Germline V gene data show CDR1 as SGHRS and CDR2 as YFSETQ. The CDR3, as DNA: TGCGCCAGCAGCTCGGACAGTAACTATGGCTACACCTTC. Translated, it gives CASSSDSNYGYTF. Full variable domain (remainder filled in from reference TRBV5-1 and TRBJ1-2): KAGVTQTPRYLIKTRGQQVTLSCSPISGHRSVSWYQQTPGQGLQFLFEYFSETQRNKGNFPGRFSGRQFSNSRSEMNVSTLELGDSALYLCASSSDSNYGYTFGSGTRLTVV.

The chain employs TRBV13 and TRBJ2-7, with 9 bases that match TRBD2. Germline lookup yields CDR1 PRHDT and CDR2 FYEKMQ (reference sequence). Trimming removed 4 bases from V and 2 bases from J; junction bases left unmatched: 6. The CDR3 spans 15 residues. This CDR3 reads CASSSIAGAPYEQYF. CDR3 in DNA: TGTGCCAGCAGCTCGATAGCGGGGGCCCCCTACGAGCAGTACTTC.

The V and J genes are TRBV27 and TRBJ1-5; D gene ambiguous. Germline V gene sequence: CDR1 MNHEY, CDR2 SMNVEV (reference sequence). The CDR3 is made up of 13 amino acids. Deletions cut 5 bases from V and 7 bases from J, with 12 bases between. The CDR3 coding sequence is TGTGCCAGCAGTACTTTACCGAACCAGCCCCAGCATTTT. Its translation is CASSTLPNQPQHF.

The V gene is TRBV11-2, the J gene TRBJ2-1; possibly TRBD1 for D (6 bases). Germline CDR1 is SGHAT and CDR2 is FQNNGV. The V end was cut by 5 bases, the J end by 0 bases, with 17 bases between. This CDR3 is 17 amino acids long. Written as DNA, the CDR3 is TGTGCCAGCAGCGGCCGGATGGGGGCGTACTCCTACAATGAGCAGTTCTTC. Its translation is CASSGRMGAYSYNEQFF.

Regarding this clone: This same CDR3 is encoded by further DNA sequences in the sample. This chain joins TRBV5-6 and TRBJ2-2, with D tentatively TRBD1 (6 bases). The CDR3 runs to 13 residues. Germline CDR1 is SGHDT and CDR2 is YYEEEE. V was pared by 2 bases and J by 5 bases, with 7 bases between. As DNA, the CDR3 is TGTGCCAGCAGCTTCAGGGGAACCGGGGAGCTGTTTTTT. This sequence encodes CASSFRGTGELFF.

This CDR3 reads CASSQEWESSYNEQFF. CDR3 bases: TGCGCCAGCAGCCAAGAGTGGGAGAGCTCCTACAATGAGCAGTTCTTC. The chain is built from TRBV4-1 and TRBJ2-1; D might be TRBD2 (5 bases). This CDR3 region has 16 residues. Trimming shortened V by 0 bases and J by 0 bases, and 9 bases separated the two germline ends. Germline V gene lookup returns CDR1 MGHRA and CDR2 YSYEKL.

The rearrangement joins TRBV27 to TRBJ1-1, with D possibly matching TRBD1 (5 bases). CDR3 length: 13 residues. Trimming pared 11 bases from V and 3 bases from J, leaving 16 bases between. Germline CDR1 reads MNHEY; CDR2 reads SMNVEV (reference sequence). The chain's CDR3 is CARGRGWDTEAFF. CDR3 in DNA: TGTGCCCGAGGCCGGGGGTGGGACACTGAAGCTTTCTTT.

This sequence joins TRBV5-4 and TRBJ2-7, with 9 bases lining up with TRBD2. V dropped 0 bases and J dropped 9; count of bases not matched to a gene: 7. The germline V gene has CDR1 SGHNT and CDR2 YYREEE (reference sequence). The CDR3 runs 14 residues. CDR3 loop: CASSLAAGGRGQYF. The CDR3 DNA is TGTGCCAGCAGCTTGGCTGCGGGAGGGCGCGGGCAGTACTTC.

The CDR3 reads CASSLAASYEQYF. The CDR3 DNA reads TGTGCCAGCAGCTTAGCGGCATCCTACGAGCAGTACTTC. This chain uses TRBV7-2 with TRBJ2-7; no firm D call. Germline CDR1 is SGHTA and CDR2 is FQGNSA. The CDR3 runs 13 residues. Trimming shortened V by 0 bases and J by 1 base, and 4 bases separated the two germline ends. Drawing the rest from reference TRBV7-2 and TRBJ2-7, the complete variable domain is GAGVSQSPSNKVTEKGKDVELRCDPISGHTALYWYRQSLGQGLEFLIYFQGNSAPDKSGLPSDRFSAERTGGSVSTLTIQRTQQEDSAVYLCASSLAASYEQYFGPGTRLTVT.

In its sample, this clone was seen a few times. This chain links TRBV6-6 with TRBJ1-5; D gene ambiguous. The germline CDR1 and CDR2 sequences are MNHNY and SVGAGI (reference sequence). Trimming stripped 7 bases from V and 6 bases from J, with 10 bases between. The CDR3 covers 12 residues. The CDR3 nucleotides are TGTGCCAGCACAGAACAAAGTCAGCCCCAGCATTTT. It specifies CASTEQSQPQHF.

The chain carries TRBV29-1 and TRBJ1-1; 10 positions match TRBD1. The J segment lost 4 bases and the V segment lost 5 bases, leaving 4 bases of the junction unmatched. The CDR3 extends over 13 amino acids. Germline V CDR1 and CDR2: SQVTM, ANQGSEA. The CDR3 DNA reads TGCAGCGTTAGTAGGACAGGGGGCACTGAAGCTTTCTTT. It codes for CSVSRTGGTEAFF.

This chain joins TRBV7-2 and TRBJ1-4, with D hard to call. CDR3 length equals 13 residues. The V end was cut by 5 bases, the J end by 11 bases, with 15 bases between. Germline V gene data show CDR1 as SGHTA and CDR2 as FQGNSA. The CDR3 sequence is CASSPGSLPKLFF. CDR3 nucleotides: TGTGCCAGCAGCCCGGGATCACTCCCGAAACTGTTTTTT.

The V gene is TRBV4-2, the J gene TRBJ2-3, with 8 bases identical to TRBD2. Trimming cost V 0 bases and J 3 bases; bases outside gene matches: 8. Germline V gene lookup returns CDR1 LGHNA and CDR2 YNFKEQ. The CDR3 extends over 17 amino acids. The CDR3 DNA reads TGTGCCAGCAGCCAAGATCACGAGGGACTAGGGACAGATACGCAGTATTTT. Translation: CASSQDHEGLGTDTQYF.

The J gene is TRBJ2-1, the V gene TRBV5-4, with D hard to call. Trimming removed 0 bases from V and 5 bases from J, with 6 bases in between. There are 13 residues in the CDR3. The germline V gene has CDR1 SGHNT and CDR2 YYREEE (reference sequence). CDR3 residues: CASSLVENNEQFF. As DNA, the CDR3 is TGTGCCAGCAGCTTGGTTGAGAACAATGAGCAGTTCTTC. The full variable domain, in which reference TRBV5-4 and TRBJ2-1 provide the parts outside the CDR3, is ETGVTQSPTHLIKTRGQQVTLRCSSQSGHNTVSWYQQALGQGPQFIFQYYREEENGRGNFPPRFSGLQFPNYSSELNVNALELDDSALYLCASSLVENNEQFFGPGTRLTVL.

This clone was observed a handful of times. The chain combines TRBV5-1 with TRBJ2-7; D not resolved. V lost 0 bases and J 0 bases, leaving 10 bases between the germline ends. Germline V gives CDR1 SGHRS, CDR2 YFSETQ. CDR3 length equals 15 residues. CDR3 nucleotide sequence: TGCGCCAGCAGCTTGGGTCCAAGCGTCTCCTACGAGCAGTACTTC. Translation gives CASSLGPSVSYEQYF.

This chain uses TRBV1 with TRBJ1-2. TRBV1 is flagged as a pseudogene. This CDR3 has 14 amino acids. The CDR3 coding sequence is TGCACCAGCAGCCAAGATCGGGGAACGGGGGGCTACACCTTC. Translated: CTSSQDRGTGGYTF.

V is TRBV7-9 and J is TRBJ1-4; the D gene is possibly TRBD1 (5 bases). CDR1 SEHNR and CDR2 FQNEAQ come from the germline V gene (reference sequence). CDR3 length: 15 residues. V dropped 1 base and J dropped 4 bases, with 10 bases sitting between them. This CDR3 reads CASSLEDIFNEKLFF. CDR3 DNA sequence: TGTGCCAGCAGCTTAGAGGACATATTTAATGAAAAACTGTTTTTT. The variable domain in full, completed from reference TRBV7-9 and TRBJ1-4, reads DTGVSQNPRHKITKRGQNVTFRCDPISEHNRLYWYRQTLGQGPEFLTYFQNEAQLEKSRLLSDRFSAERPKGSFSTLEIQRTEQGDSAMYLCASSLEDIFNEKLFFGSGTQLSVL.